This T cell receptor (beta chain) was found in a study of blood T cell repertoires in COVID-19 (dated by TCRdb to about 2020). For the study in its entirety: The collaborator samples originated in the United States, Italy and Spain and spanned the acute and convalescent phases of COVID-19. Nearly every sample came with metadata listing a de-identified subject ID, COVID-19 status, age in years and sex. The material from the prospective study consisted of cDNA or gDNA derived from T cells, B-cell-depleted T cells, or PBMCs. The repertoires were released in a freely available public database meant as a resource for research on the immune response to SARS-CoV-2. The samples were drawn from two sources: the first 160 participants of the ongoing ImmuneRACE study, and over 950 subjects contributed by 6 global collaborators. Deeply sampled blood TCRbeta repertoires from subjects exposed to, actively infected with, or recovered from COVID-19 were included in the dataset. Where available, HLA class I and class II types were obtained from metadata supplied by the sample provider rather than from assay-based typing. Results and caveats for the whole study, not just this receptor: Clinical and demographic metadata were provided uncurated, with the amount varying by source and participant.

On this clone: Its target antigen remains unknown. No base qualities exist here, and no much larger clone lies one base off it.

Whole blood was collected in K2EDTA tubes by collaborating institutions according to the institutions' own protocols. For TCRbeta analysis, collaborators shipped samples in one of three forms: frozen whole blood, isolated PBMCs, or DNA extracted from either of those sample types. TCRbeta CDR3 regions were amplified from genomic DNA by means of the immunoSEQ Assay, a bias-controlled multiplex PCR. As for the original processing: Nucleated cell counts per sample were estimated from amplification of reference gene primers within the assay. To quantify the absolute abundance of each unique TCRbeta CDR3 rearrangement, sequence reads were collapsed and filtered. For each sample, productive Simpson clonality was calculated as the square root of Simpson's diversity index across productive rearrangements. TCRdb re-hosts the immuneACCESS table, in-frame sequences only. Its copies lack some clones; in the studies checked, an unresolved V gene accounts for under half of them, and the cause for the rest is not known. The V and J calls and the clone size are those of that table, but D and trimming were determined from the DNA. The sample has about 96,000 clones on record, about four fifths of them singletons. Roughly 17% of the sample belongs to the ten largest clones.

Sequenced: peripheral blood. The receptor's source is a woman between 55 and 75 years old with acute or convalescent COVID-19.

The DNA sequence follows: TGTGCCAGCAGTAAACAGCTAAATAATCAGCCCCAGCATTTT. This encodes CASSKQLNNQPQHF. This sequence uses TRBV28 and TRBJ1-5; the D gene cannot be resolved reliably. V lost 5 bases and J lost 4 bases; the stretch between them is 12 bases long. The CDR3 spans 14 residues, from the cysteine through the phenylalanine. This entry keeps only the CDR3 DNA: 42 bases, framed from base 1. In the germline V gene, CDR1 corresponds to MDHEN and CDR2 to SYDVKM.